This passage covers 20 T cell receptor beta chains from one sample sequenced in a study of T cells after posttransplantation cyclophosphamide. Assay: immunoSEQ multiplex PCR; the TCRdb copy retains only in-frame clones and omits some. The data hold some 66,000 clones, with just over 90% observed a single time. Sample: PBMCs. The receptor set was obtained from a woman aged 25-40 years in good health and a related stem cell transplant donor.

The rearrangement uses TRBV5-8 and TRBJ1-5; unclear D gene. V lost 6 bases, J lost 7 bases, and 11 bases lay in between. Per germline, CDR1 SGHTS and CDR2 YDEGEE. This CDR3 contains 12 residues. The CDR3 here is CASNTLGQPQHF. The CDR3 bases are TGTGCCAGCAACACCCTGGGGCAGCCCCAGCATTTT.

This rearrangement joins TRBV7-9 to TRBJ1-2; 9 positions match TRBD1. Per the germline V gene, CDR1 is SEHNR and CDR2 is FQNEAQ (reference sequence). V trimming: 4 bases; J trimming: 4 bases; junction bases outside the gene matches: 7. This CDR3 is built from 15 residues. In DNA, the CDR3 is TGTGCCAGCAGCTCGGGACAGGGATTTCTCTATGGCTACACCTTC. Translation gives CASSSGQGFLYGYTF.

CDR3 bases: TGTGCCAGCAGCGTAGGTCCATCCTTGGACACTGAAGCTTTCTTT. Amino acid sequence: CASSVGPSLDTEAFF. The chain carries TRBV9 and TRBJ1-1; D gene ambiguous. The V end lost 0 bases, the J end lost 3 bases, and 12 bases lay between the germline ends. This CDR3 comprises 15 residues. Germline values: CDR1 SGDLS, CDR2 YYNGEE.

This chain connects TRBV5-1 to TRBJ1-1; D is perhaps TRBD1 (5 bases). The CDR3 loop spans 14 amino acids. Looked up from germline, CDR1 is SGHRS and CDR2 is YFSETQ. V dropped 2 bases and J dropped 3 bases, with 11 bases sitting between them. The CDR3 reads CASSLGQGHTEAFF. Here the CDR3 DNA reads TGCGCCAGCAGCTTAGGGCAGGGACACACTGAAGCTTTCTTT.

The chain recombines TRBV10-3 with TRBJ2-5, with unresolved D. CDR3 size: 14 residues. Trimming cost V 4 bases and J 1 base, with 10 bases left between them. CDR1 and CDR2 (germline): ENHRY, SYGVKD. CDR3 in DNA: TGTGCCATCAGTGTCAGAGAGAGCCAAGAGACCCAGTACTTC. This encodes CAISVRESQETQYF.

The CDR3 loop reads CASSRAGWNGYTF. The CDR3 coding sequence is TGTGCCAGCAGTCGGGCAGGGTGGAATGGCTACACCTTC. The chain links TRBV6-1 to TRBJ1-2; D perhaps matches TRBD1 (5 bases). The CDR3 consists of 13 residues. Germline CDR1 and CDR2: MNHNS and SASEGT. Trimming cost V 5 bases and J 6 bases, with 13 bases left between them.

The chain uses TRBV14 and TRBJ2-3, with D uncertain. V lost 3 bases and J 4 bases, leaving 14 bases between the germline ends. This CDR3 has 15 residues. Per the germline V gene, CDR1 is SGHDN and CDR2 is FVKESK. CDR3 bases: TGTGCCAGCAGCCAGATTAACAGAAACCCAGATACGCAGTATTTT. Its protein product is CASSQINRNPDTQYF.

The chain recombines TRBV4-2 with TRBJ1-5; D is unclear. The CDR3 spans 15 residues. Between the trimmed V and J ends, which lost 0 bases and 1 base, there was a span of 7 bases. Germline V gene lookup returns CDR1 LGHNA and CDR2 YNFKEQ. CDR3 coding DNA: TGTGCCAGCAGCCAAGATTTCACGAGCAATCAGCCCCAGCATTTT. Translating gives CASSQDFTSNQPQHF.

The chain recombines TRBV5-4 with TRBJ2-4, with 11 bases that match TRBD1. The CDR3 has 16 residues. CDR1 is SGHNT and CDR2 is YYREEE in the germline V gene (reference sequence). V shed 4 bases, J shed 1 base, and the junction held 4 bases outside the gene matches. The CDR3 loop is CASSKDRGLAKNIQYF. In DNA, the CDR3 is TGTGCCAGCAGCAAGGACAGGGGGCTTGCCAAAAACATTCAGTACTTC.

V is TRBV25-1 and J is TRBJ2-4, with 8 bases lining up with TRBD1. CDR3 size: 15 residues. Looked up from germline, CDR1 is MGHDK and CDR2 is SYGVNS. V was clipped by 4 bases and J by 8 bases; unmatched bases: 10. CDR3 coding DNA: TGTGCCAGCAGTGCCTCGACAGGGGTGGGCGACATTCAGTACTTC. Its translation: CASSASTGVGDIQYF.

The gene calls are TRBV19 and TRBJ2-5, with a tentative D call TRBD2 (5 bases). This CDR3 is 13 amino acids long. Germline V gene data show CDR1 as LNHDA and CDR2 as SQIVND (reference sequence). The germline V and J ends were trimmed by 4 bases and 8 bases, with 14 bases remaining between them. Here the CDR3 reads CASSTSTGKTQYF. The CDR3 nucleotides are TGTGCCAGTAGTACGTCAACGGGGAAAACCCAGTACTTC.

V and J are TRBV2 and TRBJ1-2; no clear D gene. V lost 7 bases, J lost 2 bases, and 11 bases lay in between. CDR3 length: 13 residues. Germline CDR1 and CDR2: SNHLY and FYNNEI. The CDR3 here is CASKFSGNYGYTF. The DNA of the CDR3 is TGTGCCAGCAAATTCTCAGGCAACTATGGCTACACCTTC. Complete variable domain (other parts from reference TRBV2 and TRBJ1-2): EPEVTQTPSHQVTQMGQEVILRCVPISNHLYFYWYRQILGQKVEFLVSFYNNEISEKSEIFDDQFSVERPDGSNFTLKIRSTKLEDSAMYFCASKFSGNYGYTFGSGTRLTVV.

This clone was observed a single time. The chain carries TRBV2 and TRBJ1-5; TRBD1 matches at 9 bases. This CDR3 is 14 amino acids long. V dropped 4 bases and J dropped 6; count of bases not matched to a gene: 4. Germline CDR1 reads SNHLY; CDR2 reads FYNNEI. DNA of the CDR3: TGTGCCAGCAGTGGGACAGGGGACGGTCAGCCCCAGCATTTT. This gives the protein CASSGTGDGQPQHF.

This chain links TRBV28 with TRBJ2-7; 8 bases agree with TRBD2. CDR3 length equals 15 residues. Germline-derived CDR1 and CDR2 are MDHEN and SYDVKM. V shed 1 base, J shed 2 bases, and the junction held 4 bases outside the gene matches. The CDR3 spells CASSLFAGGAYEQYF. The CDR3 DNA sequence: TGTGCCAGCAGTTTATTCGCGGGGGGAGCCTACGAGCAGTACTTC. The variable domain in full, with the rest retrieved from reference TRBV28 and TRBJ2-7, is DVKVTQSSRYLVKRTGEKVFLECVQDMDHENMFWYRQDPGLGLRLIYFSYDVKMKEKGDIPEGYSVSREKKERFSLILESASTNQTSMYLCASSLFAGGAYEQYFGPGTRLTVT.

The rearrangement joins TRBV6-1 to TRBJ2-1; 9 bases align to TRBD1. The junction had 9 bases not matched to a gene; V was cut back by 4 bases and J by 8 bases. The length of the CDR3 is 15 residues. Germline CDR1 and CDR2: MNHNS and SASEGT. The CDR3 nucleotides read TGTGCCAGCAGTGCCCAAATGGGACAGGGCTATGAGCAGTTCTTC. Its translation is CASSAQMGQGYEQFF.

The J gene is TRBJ2-3, the V gene TRBV6-4, with TRBD2 as a possible D gene (7 bases). V lost 5 bases and J lost 6, with 12 bases in between. The CDR3 has 13 amino acids. Germline values: CDR1 MRHNA, CDR2 SNTAGT. The CDR3, as DNA: TGTGCCAGCAGTCTCTCGGGGGGCGATACGCAGTATTTT. Translating it yields CASSLSGGDTQYF.

The chain couples TRBV5-1 to TRBJ2-3, with D possibly being TRBD1 or TRBD2 (6 bases each). The V end lost 0 bases, the J end lost 4 bases, and 15 bases lay between the germline ends. The germline V gene encodes CDR1 SGHRS and CDR2 YFSETQ. The CDR3 extends over 16 amino acids. The CDR3, as DNA: TGCGCCAGCAGCTTGGACAGGGCGATAGCGGCAGATACGCAGTATTTT. Translation gives CASSLDRAIAADTQYF.

This clone was counted once. V gene TRBV7-8 combines with J gene TRBJ2-7; no definite D call. Looked up from germline, CDR1 is SGHVS and CDR2 is FQNEAQ. The CDR3 runs 13 residues. V was pared by 1 base and J by 12 bases, with 16 bases between. The DNA for the CDR3 is TGTGCCAGCAGCTTAGTCTTTCCAGGCCCAGCGTACTTC. Translation gives CASSLVFPGPAYF.

The rearrangement links TRBV15 to TRBJ1-6; the D gene is possibly TRBD1 (6 bases). Per germline, CDR1 LNHNV and CDR2 YYDKDF (reference sequence). This CDR3 has 13 amino acids. With 3 bases removed from V and 7 bases from J, the gap between germline ends came to 7 bases. CDR3 nucleotide sequence: TGTGCCACCAGCAGGGACAGCAATTCACCCCTCCACTTT. Its protein is CATSRDSNSPLHF.

V gene TRBV12-5 combines with J gene TRBJ2-7; 7 bases agree with TRBD1. With V trimmed by 3 bases and J by 5 bases, 7 bases remained unmatched. The germline CDR1 and CDR2 sequences are LGHNT and FRNRAP. This CDR3 comprises 14 residues. The CDR3 DNA reads as TGTGCTAGTGGTTTCTCGGGACAGCTGAACGAGCAGTACTTC. This sequence encodes CASGFSGQLNEQYF.